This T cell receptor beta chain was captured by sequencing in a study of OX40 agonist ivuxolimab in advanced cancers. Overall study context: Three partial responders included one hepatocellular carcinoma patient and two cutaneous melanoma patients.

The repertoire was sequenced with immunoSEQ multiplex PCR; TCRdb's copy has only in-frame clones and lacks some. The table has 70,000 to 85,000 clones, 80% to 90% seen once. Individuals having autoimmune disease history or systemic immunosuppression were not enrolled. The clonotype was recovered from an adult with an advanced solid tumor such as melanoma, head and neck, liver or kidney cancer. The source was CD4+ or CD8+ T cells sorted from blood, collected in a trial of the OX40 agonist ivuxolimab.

This chain's CDR3 is CASSLRGSAGAAEAFF. The DNA of the CDR3 is TGTGCCAGCAGTCTCCGCGGGTCGGCGGGAGCTGCTGAAGCTTTCTTT. The rearrangement links TRBV5-5 to TRBJ1-1; D gene unclear. The CDR3 is 16 residues long. Per the germline V gene, CDR1 is SGHKS and CDR2 is YYEKEE (reference sequence). V was shortened by 5 bases and J by 6 bases, with 23 bases between the two germline ends.